Presented here are 10 T cell receptor beta chains from one specimen sequenced in a study of cytomegalovirus exposure and HLA in healthy donors. The PCR had 60 Vbeta and 13 Jbeta primers. Clones were sequenced by immunoSEQ multiplex PCR, and TCRdb holds only the in-frame ones, with some missing. This listing includes about 160,000 clones. Sequenced: PBMCs. The receptors here all came from a man aged 30 to 39 in good health and CMV-seronegative.

This rearrangement joins TRBV18 to TRBJ1-5; TRBD1 matches at 7 bases. Germline trimming cut 3 bases from V and 6 bases from J; bases unmatched to any gene: 5. This CDR3 is 14 amino acids long. From germline, CDR1 is KGHSH and CDR2 LQKENI. The CDR3 is CASSPTGSRQPQHF. The CDR3 bases are TGTGCCAGCTCACCGACAGGGTCCCGTCAGCCCCAGCATTTT. Full variable domain (outside the CDR3, taken from reference TRBV18 and TRBJ1-5): NAGVMQNPRHLVRRRGQEARLRCSPMKGHSHVYWYRQLPEEGLKFMVYLQKENIIDESGMPKERFSAEFPKEGPSILRIQQVVRGDSAAYFCASSPTGSRQPQHFGDGTRLSIL.

The chain carries TRBV27 and TRBJ1-2; TRBD1 matches 7 bases. V lost 7 bases to trimming and J lost 2 bases; unmatched junction nucleotides: 10. Germline V gene data show CDR1 as MNHEY and CDR2 as SMNVEV (reference sequence). CDR3 length equals 15 residues. CDR3 bases: TGTGCCAGCAAGCTAAACAGGGGCGAAAACTATGGCTACACCTTC. Its translation is CASKLNRGENYGYTF.

In DNA form, the CDR3 reads TGTGCCAGCACCGCAACAGAGGGAGACACCATATATTTT. This sequence encodes CASTATEGDTIYF. The rearrangement joins TRBV5-4 to TRBJ1-3; D unresolved. Trimming took 6 bases from V and 8 from J, leaving 15 bases between them. Looked up from germline, CDR1 is SGHNT and CDR2 is YYREEE (reference sequence). The CDR3 runs to 13 residues.

The chain couples TRBV5-4 to TRBJ2-7, with TRBD2 as a possible D gene (6 bases). Deletions cut 0 bases from V and 7 bases from J, with 14 bases between. The V gene's germline CDR1 is SGHNT and CDR2 YYREEE (reference sequence). The CDR3 covers 14 residues. Here the CDR3 reads CASSLVIQGGEQYF. The CDR3 nucleotides are TGTGCCAGCAGCTTGGTGATCCAGGGAGGAGAGCAGTACTTC.

CDR3 bases: TGTGCCAGCAGCTTAGCGTCGACTAGCGGGAATAGCAATGAGCAGTTCTTC. This codes for CASSLASTSGNSNEQFF. The chain combines TRBV7-9 with TRBJ2-1, with 11 bases that match TRBD2. Germline V gene sequence: CDR1 SEHNR, CDR2 FQNEAQ (reference sequence). The CDR3 is 17 residues long. Trimming took 0 bases from V and 6 from J; bases not matched to a gene: 7.

V gene TRBV29-1 combines with J gene TRBJ1-1; maybe TRBD1 (5 bases). Germline CDR1 SQVTM, CDR2 ANQGSEA. V lost 7 bases, J lost 0 bases, and 9 bases lay in between. This CDR3 is built from 12 residues. The CDR3 DNA follows: TGCAGCGCTGGACAACTGAACACTGAAGCTTTCTTT. This sequence encodes CSAGQLNTEAFF.

The rearrangement joins TRBV18 to TRBJ1-2, with TRBD1 matching 9 bases. Trimming at V came to 3 bases and at J to 5 bases, leaving 7 bases not matched to a gene. There are 15 residues in the CDR3. Germline loops: CDR1 KGHSH, CDR2 LQKENI. The CDR3 DNA is TGTGCCAGCTCACCCGGACAGGGGTATTATTATGGCTACACCTTC. Protein sequence: CASSPGQGYYYGYTF.

This chain connects TRBV4-2 to TRBJ2-2, with D possibly matching TRBD2 (6 bases). CDR3 size: 18 residues. The germline V gene encodes CDR1 LGHNA and CDR2 YNFKEQ. The V end lost 0 bases, the J end lost 4 bases, and 18 bases lay between the germline ends. The DNA of the CDR3 is TGTGCCAGCAGCCAAGATGTCGGAGCAGGAGGGAGCACCGGGGAGCTGTTTTTT. Residues: CASSQDVGAGGSTGELFF.

The chain joins TRBV30 to TRBJ2-7; TRBD2 might be the D (5 bases). The germline V gene has CDR1 GTSNPN and CDR2 SVGIG (reference sequence). The CDR3 sequence is 13 residues long. Trimming shortened V by 0 bases and J by 7 bases, and 13 bases separated the two germline ends. The DNA of the CDR3 is TGTGCCTGGAGTGTAAGCCGGGCGGGTGAGCAGTACTTC. The encoded protein is CAWSVSRAGEQYF.

The genes are TRBV4-1 and TRBJ2-2; 9 bases map to TRBD1. Germline V gives CDR1 MGHRA, CDR2 YSYEKL. Unmatched junction bases numbered 4, after V lost 1 base and J lost 4 bases. The CDR3 totals 16 residues. In DNA form, the CDR3 reads TGCGCCAGCAGCCAAGCGGGACAGGGCCGCACCGGGGAGCTGTTTTTT. Translation gives CASSQAGQGRTGELFF.